This TCR beta chain was recovered during a study of cytomegalovirus exposure and HLA in healthy donors. For the study at large: Earlier, 100 million to 130 million unique TCR beta sequences were recovered from 200 million or so T cells by an analysis. Points from the study as a whole: Testing in vitro showed three CMV-associated chains specific for CMV antigens. Some segments of the V type, notably TRBV6-2 and TRBV6-3, were excluded as indistinguishable. Some TCR beta chains (approximately 180 of them) were listed as cytomegalovirus-associated.

As to this clone: The antigen is undetermined. An end of the junction does not agree with germline; a read error may underlie this.

The primer mix had 60 Vbeta and 13 Jbeta primers. Profiling relied on immunoSEQ multiplex PCR, and the TCRdb table lists in-frame clones only, not all of them. The sample yields about 190,000 clones, roughly 81% seen once. The CDR3 is 15 residues long. Per the germline V gene, CDR1 is KGHSH and CDR2 is LQKENI. Source material: PBMCs. The genes are TRBV18 and TRBJ2-7, with 7 bases fitting TRBD1. This clonotype was obtained from a woman in her thirties in good health and CMV-seropositive. CDR3 DNA: TGTGCCAGCTCAAGTCACCAGGGGGTGGTCTACGGGCAGTACTTC. Translating gives CASSSHQGVVYGQYF.